Listed here are 17 T cell receptor beta chains from one sample, sequenced in a study of cytomegalovirus exposure and HLA in healthy donors. Amplification used 60 Vbeta primers and 13 Jbeta primers. Repertoires were generated with immunoSEQ multiplex PCR, while TCRdb's copy carries only in-frame clones and drops some. The table records around 100,000 clones, 79% of them present only once. Sequencing was done on a sample of PBMCs. Receptors were obtained from a man between 45 and 60 years old in good health and CMV-seropositive.

The genes are TRBV19 and TRBJ2-7; TRBD2 aligns across 8 bases. The germline CDR1 and CDR2 sequences are LNHDA and SQIVND (reference sequence). The CDR3 sequence is 16 residues long. V lost 4 bases, J lost 0 bases, and 8 bases stayed unmatched. The CDR3 reads CASSTSGTSSSYEQYF. The CDR3 DNA reads TGTGCCAGTAGTACCTCCGGGACTAGTTCCTCCTACGAGCAGTACTTC.

This chain connects TRBV10-3 to TRBJ2-7, with 8 bases fitting TRBD2. The germline CDR1 and CDR2 sequences are ENHRY and SYGVKD. The CDR3 has 15 residues. V shed 5 bases, J shed 2 bases, and the junction held 8 bases outside the gene matches. The CDR3 reads CAISLAGANTYEQYF. DNA for the CDR3: TGTGCCATCAGTCTAGCGGGTGCCAATACCTACGAGCAGTACTTC.

The chain uses TRBV19 and TRBJ2-5; 9 bases are shared with TRBD2. CDR1 and CDR2 (germline): LNHDA, SQIVND (reference sequence). The CDR3 sequence is 14 residues long. The junction had 6 bases not matched to a gene; V was cut back by 5 bases and J by 5 bases. CDR3 residues: CASSGWAGGETQYF. The DNA of the CDR3 is TGTGCCAGTAGTGGTTGGGCGGGAGGGGAGACCCAGTACTTC.

This clone was recorded a few times. The J gene is TRBJ2-5, the V gene TRBV4-1; D remains ambiguous. The end of the DNA aligns better with TRBJ2-7, so the J call may be wrong. Looked up from germline, CDR1 is MGHRA and CDR2 is YSYEKL. The CDR3 contains 13 residues. CDR3 sequence: CASSQDITYEQYF. The CDR3 bases are TGCGCCAGCAGCCAAGACATCACCTACGAGCAGTACTTC.

CDR3 sequence: CASSQGLGTTWQFF. DNA for the CDR3: TGTGCCAGCAGTCAAGGGTTGGGGACTACCTGGCAGTTCTTC. The chain carries TRBV27 and TRBJ2-1, with 7 bases matching TRBD2. V shed 5 bases and J 12 bases; nucleotides not matched to a gene: 13. The germline CDR1 and CDR2 sequences are MNHEY and SMNVEV (reference sequence). There are 14 residues in the CDR3.

This chain joins TRBV4-3 and TRBJ2-1, with TRBD2 matching over 8 bases. CDR1 LGHNA and CDR2 YSLEER come from the germline V gene. The V and J ends lost 0 bases and 0 bases, in that order; junction bases with no gene match: 1. The CDR3 has 16 residues. Here the CDR3 reads CASSQEGLGSYNEQFF. Here the CDR3 DNA reads TGCGCCAGCAGCCAAGAGGGACTAGGCTCCTACAATGAGCAGTTCTTC.

This chain joins TRBV7-2 and TRBJ2-1; D ambiguous. V lost 5 bases to trimming and J lost 12 bases, with 17 bases between them. Germline V CDR1 and CDR2: SGHTA, FQGNSA. CDR3 length: 13 residues. CDR3 sequence: CASSPLVAARQFF. In DNA form, the CDR3 reads TGTGCCAGCAGCCCCTTAGTCGCCGCGAGGCAGTTCTTC.

This chain joins TRBV7-8 and TRBJ1-5; D is unresolved. The germline gives CDR1 SGHVS, CDR2 FQNEAQ. This CDR3 is 15 amino acids long. Trimming cost V 1 base and J 3 bases, with 10 bases left between them. The CDR3 sequence: CASSLGSRVNQPQHF. In DNA, the CDR3 is TGTGCCAGCAGCTTAGGTTCTCGGGTCAATCAGCCCCAGCATTTT.

Worth noting for this clone: The missing conserved phenylalanine or tryptophan at the end of this CDR3 makes a read error likely. This chain connects TRBV6-1 to TRBJ2-7; possible D gene TRBD1, 6 bases. There are 14 residues in the CDR3. The V gene's germline CDR1 is MNHNS and CDR2 SASEGT. V was shortened by 7 bases and J by 2 bases, with 15 bases between the two germline ends. The CDR3 coding sequence is TGTGCCAGCACCCCCGACAGGTTCCCCTACGAGCAGTACCTC. It codes for CASTPDRFPYEQYL.

The genes are TRBV7-2 and TRBJ2-5; possibly TRBD1 for D (6 bases). From germline, CDR1 is SGHTA and CDR2 FQGNSA. Trimming stripped 5 bases from V and 3 bases from J, with 19 bases between. The CDR3 consists of 16 residues. CDR3 sequence (DNA): TGTGCCAGCAGCCCCCAGGGGATAGCGAGCAAAGAGACCCAGTACTTC. This encodes CASSPQGIASKETQYF.

The rearrangement links TRBV2 to TRBJ2-6; D is uncertain. Trimming took 8 bases from V and 0 from J, leaving 8 bases between them. The CDR3 spans 14 residues. Per the germline V gene, CDR1 is SNHLY and CDR2 is FYNNEI. For the CDR3, the DNA is TGTGCCAGCCAGGCAGTCTCTGGGGCCAACGTCCTGACTTTC. Protein: CASQAVSGANVLTF.

The chain combines TRBV9 with TRBJ2-1, with D tentatively TRBD2 (6 bases). V was pared by 5 bases and J by 7 bases, with 19 bases between. There are 15 residues in the CDR3. Germline V gene sequence: CDR1 SGDLS, CDR2 YYNGEE. CDR3 sequence reads: CASSPRGASVNEQFF. The CDR3 nucleotides are TGTGCCAGCAGTCCCCGCGGGGCCTCGGTGAATGAGCAGTTCTTC.

The chain employs TRBV5-1 and TRBJ2-2; 8 bases match TRBD1. The length of the CDR3 is 15 residues. V trimming: 4 bases; J trimming: 7 bases; junction bases outside the gene matches: 9. CDR1 is SGHRS and CDR2 is YFSETQ in the germline V gene. The DNA for the CDR3 is TGCGCCAGCAGCCCATCCCAGGGGGCGGTCGGGGAGCTGTTTTTT. Its protein is CASSPSQGAVGELFF. The full variable domain, rest sourced from reference TRBV5-1 and TRBJ2-2, is KAGVTQTPRYLIKTRGQQVTLSCSPISGHRSVSWYQQTPGQGLQFLFEYFSETQRNKGNFPGRFSGRQFSNSRSEMNVSTLELGDSALYLCASSPSQGAVGELFFGEGSRLTVL.

This chain uses TRBV5-5 with TRBJ1-2; 8 positions match TRBD1. Germline lookup yields CDR1 SGHKS and CDR2 YYEKEE (reference sequence). The CDR3 covers 13 residues. V was clipped by 0 bases and J by 6 bases; unmatched bases: 1. CDR3 sequence reads: CASSLGTGNGYTF. The CDR3, as DNA: TGTGCCAGCAGCTTGGGGACAGGGAATGGCTACACCTTC. The full variable domain, completed using reference TRBV5-5 and TRBJ1-2, is DAGVTQSPTHLIKTRGQQVTLRCSPISGHKSVSWYQQVLGQGPQFIFQYYEKEERGRGNFPDRFSARQFPNYSSELNVNALLLGDSALYLCASSLGTGNGYTFGSGTRLTVV.

The V call is TRBV13, the J call TRBJ2-3, with D possibly being TRBD1 (6 bases). V was shortened by 2 bases and J by 5 bases, with 14 bases between the two germline ends. CDR1 and CDR2 from the germline V gene are PRHDT and FYEKMQ (reference sequence). The CDR3 length is 15 residues. Here the CDR3 reads CASSLKQGLIDTQYF. The CDR3 DNA reads as TGTGCCAGCAGCTTAAAACAGGGTCTAATAGATACGCAGTATTTT. Complete variable domain (other parts from reference TRBV13 and TRBJ2-3): AAGVIQSPRHLIKEKRETATLKCYPIPRHDTVYWYQQGPGQDPQFLISFYEKMQSDKGSIPDRFSAQQFSDYHSELNMSSLELGDSALYFCASSLKQGLIDTQYFGPGTRLTVL.

The rearrangement uses TRBV7-9 and TRBJ2-3; perhaps TRBD1 as D (6 bases). The germline V and J ends were trimmed by 4 bases and 11 bases, with 22 bases remaining between them. CDR1 and CDR2 from the germline V gene are SEHNR and FQNEAQ (reference sequence). CDR3 size: 15 residues. This chain's CDR3 is CASSSSGTSGRKQYF. CDR3 DNA: TGTGCCAGCAGCTCCTCCGGGACATCCGGCCGGAAGCAGTATTTT.

This clone has more than one count but fewer than ten. The V and J genes are TRBV28 and TRBJ1-1; 9 bases map to TRBD1. The germline V gene encodes CDR1 MDHEN and CDR2 SYDVKM. The V gene end was trimmed by 3 bases and the J gene end by 5 bases; junction bases not matched to a gene: 7. CDR3 length equals 15 residues. The CDR3 sequence is CASSLKGTGWTEAFF. The CDR3 DNA reads TGTGCCAGCAGTTTGAAAGGGACAGGGTGGACTGAAGCTTTCTTT.